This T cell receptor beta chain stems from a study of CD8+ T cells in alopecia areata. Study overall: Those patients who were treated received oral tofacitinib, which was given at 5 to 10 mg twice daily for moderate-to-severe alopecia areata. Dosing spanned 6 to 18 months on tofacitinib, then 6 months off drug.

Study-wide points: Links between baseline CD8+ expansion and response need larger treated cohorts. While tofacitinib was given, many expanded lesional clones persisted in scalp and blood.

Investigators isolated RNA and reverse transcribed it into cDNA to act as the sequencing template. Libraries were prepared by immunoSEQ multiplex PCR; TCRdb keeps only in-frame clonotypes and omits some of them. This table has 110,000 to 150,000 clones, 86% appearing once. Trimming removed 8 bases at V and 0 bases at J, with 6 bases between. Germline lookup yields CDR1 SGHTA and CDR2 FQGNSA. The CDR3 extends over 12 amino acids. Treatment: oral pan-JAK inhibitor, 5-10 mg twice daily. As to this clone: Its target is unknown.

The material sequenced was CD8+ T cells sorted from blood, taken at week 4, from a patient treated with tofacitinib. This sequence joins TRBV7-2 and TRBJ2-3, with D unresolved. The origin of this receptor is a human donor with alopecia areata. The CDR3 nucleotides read TGTGCCAGCCTGCCGAGCACAGATACGCAGTATTTT. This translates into CASLPSTDTQYF.